These 32 T cell receptor beta chains were sequenced from one sample in a study of blood T cell repertoires in COVID-19. The method was immunoSEQ multiplex PCR; TCRdb's version includes in-frame clones alone and lacks a portion of them. This sample carries roughly 180,000 clones, roughly 80% of them seen once, and the ten largest clones take approximately 10%. Sequenced: PBMCs or T cells enriched from blood (not recorded which). The source is a man aged 35 to 55 who had recovered from COVID-19.

The genes are TRBV20-1 and TRBJ1-2; 11 nucleotides line up with TRBD1. The CDR3 runs 14 residues. V was clipped by 4 bases and J by 7 bases; unmatched bases: 8. From germline, CDR1 is DFQATT and CDR2 SNEGSKA (reference sequence). This CDR3 reads CSAIEDRGLAGYTF. The CDR3 DNA reads as TGCAGTGCTATTGAGGACAGGGGGCTGGCTGGCTACACCTTC.

This clone was seen a handful of times. This chain uses TRBV28 with TRBJ1-1; TRBD1 is a possible D gene (5 bases). The V and J ends lost 3 bases and 5 bases respectively, with 13 bases between them. This CDR3 has 14 amino acids. Germline CDR1 MDHEN, CDR2 SYDVKM. CDR3 coding DNA: TGTGCCAGCAGTTTCGGGAGGGGTAGTACTGAAGCTTTCTTT. Its translation is CASSFGRGSTEAFF.

The rearrangement uses TRBV4-3 and TRBJ2-2; 14 bases map to TRBD2. CDR1 and CDR2 from the germline V gene are LGHNA and YSLEER. CDR3 size: 20 residues. The trim removed 0 bases at V and 6 bases at J, leaving 12 bases unmatched. DNA for the CDR3: TGCGCCAGCAGCCAAGATCAGGGACTAGCGGGAGTCCATAGAGCCGGGGAGCTGTTTTTT. Its protein product is CASSQDQGLAGVHRAGELFF.

The chain employs TRBV2 and TRBJ1-1; possible D gene TRBD1, 5 bases. Germline V gives CDR1 SNHLY, CDR2 FYNNEI. The V gene lost 3 bases and the J gene lost 5 bases, with 13 bases spanning the gap. CDR3 length: 14 amino acids. Here the CDR3 reads CASSDSGGRTEAFF. The CDR3 DNA reads as TGTGCCAGCAGTGATTCGGGGGGAAGGACTGAAGCTTTCTTT. Looking up the rest from reference TRBV2 and TRBJ1-1 gives the full variable domain: EPEVTQTPSHQVTQMGQEVILRCVPISNHLYFYWYRQILGQKVEFLVSFYNNEISEKSEIFDDQFSVERPDGSNFTLKIRSTKLEDSAMYFCASSDSGGRTEAFFGQGTRLTVV.

The rearrangement joins TRBV3-1 (or the pseudogene TRBV3-2) to TRBJ2-7; TRBD1 agrees at 12 bases. After removal of 0 bases from V and 0 bases from J, the junction contained 6 bases not matched to a gene. Germline V gene lookup returns CDR1 LGHDT and CDR2 YNNKEL (reference sequence). The CDR3 runs 18 residues. Written as DNA, the CDR3 is TGTGCCAGCAGCCAAGATCGGGGACAGGGGGCAAGCTCCTACGAGCAGTACGTC. Its protein is CASSQDRGQGASSYEQYV.

The chain has TRBV27 and TRBJ1-1, with 8 bases that match TRBD1. The CDR3 is 15 amino acids. Germline V lookup: CDR1 MNHEY, CDR2 SMNVEV (reference sequence). V lost 1 base, J lost 4 bases, and 5 bases stayed unmatched. The chain's CDR3 is CASSLYPTGVTEAFF. Here the CDR3 DNA reads TGTGCCAGCAGTTTATACCCGACAGGGGTCACTGAAGCTTTCTTT.

The rearrangement links TRBV28 to TRBJ2-5; TRBD1 agrees at 9 bases. Germline values: CDR1 MDHEN, CDR2 SYDVKM. CDR3 length: 14 residues. Trimming cost V 6 bases and J 5 bases; bases outside gene matches: 7. The CDR3 sequence is CASSLQGALETQYF. The CDR3 bases are TGTGCCAGCAGCCTACAGGGGGCTTTGGAGACCCAGTACTTC. The full variable domain, with the rest looked up from reference TRBV28 and TRBJ2-5, is DVKVTQSSRYLVKRTGEKVFLECVQDMDHENMFWYRQDPGLGLRLIYFSYDVKMKEKGDIPEGYSVSREKKERFSLILESASTNQTSMYLCASSLQGALETQYFGPGTRLLVL.

This clone was observed a single time. The chain couples TRBV7-3 to TRBJ2-2; 7 positions match TRBD2. The CDR3 contains 15 residues. Unmatched junction bases numbered 2, after V lost 4 bases and J lost 0 bases. Germline lookup yields CDR1 SGHTA and CDR2 FQGTGA. This CDR3 reads CASSSGLSNTGELFF. The CDR3, as DNA: TGTGCCAGCAGCTCGGGACTATCGAACACCGGGGAGCTGTTTTTT.

The chain couples TRBV7-9 to TRBJ2-7; D is perhaps TRBD2 (5 bases). This CDR3 contains 13 residues. The ends were cut back, 3 bases at V and 3 bases at J, with 9 bases in the middle. CDR1 is SEHNR and CDR2 is FQNEAQ in the germline V gene (reference sequence). The CDR3 sequence: CASSFGDVYEQYF. The CDR3 nucleotides read TGTGCCAGCAGCTTCGGGGATGTCTACGAGCAGTACTTC.

The chain combines TRBV6-2 or TRBV6-3 with TRBJ1-6, with 7 bases fitting TRBD1. J gave up 5 bases and V 4 bases, and 5 bases lay outside the gene matches. There are 15 residues in the CDR3. From germline, CDR1 is MNHEY and CDR2 SVGEGT. The CDR3 is CASSSRGYDNSPLHF. The CDR3 DNA is TGTGCCAGCAGTTCCAGGGGGTATGATAATTCACCCCTCCACTTT.

The chain carries TRBV5-1 and TRBJ1-1; no firm D call. V was shortened by 3 bases and J by 1 base, with 7 bases between the two germline ends. The CDR3 runs 13 residues. The germline CDR1 and CDR2 sequences are SGHRS and YFSETQ. CDR3 bases: TGCGCCAGCAGCTCACAGCAGAACACTGAAGCTTTCTTT. Amino acids: CASSSQQNTEAFF.

This chain connects TRBV4-2 to TRBJ2-1, with TRBD2 as a possible D gene (6 bases). The CDR3 is 15 amino acids. V dropped 1 base and J dropped 1 base, with 8 bases sitting between them. The V gene's germline CDR1 is LGHNA and CDR2 YNFKEQ. CDR3 residues: CASSQGGASYNEQFF. Written as DNA, the CDR3 is TGTGCCAGCAGCCAAGGCGGGGCATCCTACAATGAGCAGTTCTTC.

V gene TRBV5-1 combines with J gene TRBJ2-5, with 7 bases lining up with TRBD2. The J segment lost 0 bases and the V segment lost 4 bases, leaving 12 bases of the junction unmatched. CDR1 and CDR2 from the germline V gene are SGHRS and YFSETQ. The CDR3 length is 17 residues. CDR3 DNA: TGCGCCAGCAGCCTCTCGGCGGGGGTAGTCAACCAAGAGACCCAGTACTTC. It translates to CASSLSAGVVNQETQYF. The full variable domain, completed using reference TRBV5-1 and TRBJ2-5, is KAGVTQTPRYLIKTRGQQVTLSCSPISGHRSVSWYQQTPGQGLQFLFEYFSETQRNKGNFPGRFSGRQFSNSRSEMNVSTLELGDSALYLCASSLSAGVVNQETQYFGPGTRLLVL.

This clone was seen a few times. The sample has other DNA sequences that encode this CDR3 too. The chain uses TRBV9 and TRBJ1-3; a possible D gene is TRBD1 (6 bases). There are 15 residues in the CDR3. The germline CDR1 and CDR2 sequences are SGDLS and YYNGEE. Trimming removed 0 bases at V and 2 bases at J, with 9 bases between. The CDR3 here is CASSVGGGPGNTIYF. The CDR3 coding sequence is TGTGCCAGCAGCGTAGGAGGGGGTCCTGGAAACACCATATATTTT.

This chain connects TRBV2 to TRBJ1-5, with D uncertain. The CDR3 extends over 15 amino acids. V dropped 7 bases and J dropped 0 bases, with 13 bases sitting between them. The germline gives CDR1 SNHLY, CDR2 FYNNEI. The CDR3 bases are TGTGCCAGCAAATCCCAAACTTATAGCAATCAGCCCCAGCATTTT. Translating gives CASKSQTYSNQPQHF.

The chain links TRBV2 to TRBJ2-5, with D tentatively TRBD2 (6 bases). V dropped 6 bases and J dropped 1 base, with 12 bases sitting between them. This CDR3 spans 14 amino acids. Germline loops: CDR1 SNHLY, CDR2 FYNNEI. DNA for the CDR3: TGTGCCAGCAGCCAGCGGGTCATCCAAGAGACCCAGTACTTC. This gives the protein CASSQRVIQETQYF.

This chain joins TRBV25-1 and TRBJ2-3, with 7 bases aligning to TRBD1. V gave up 7 bases and J gave up 4 bases; unmatched junction bases: 5. There are 13 residues in the CDR3. The germline gives CDR1 MGHDK, CDR2 SYGVNS. CDR3 region: CASNRGSADTQYF. The CDR3 nucleotides read TGTGCCAGCAACAGGGGAAGCGCAGATACGCAGTATTTT.

Note on this clone: Other DNA variants within this sample encode the same CDR3. The chain combines TRBV9 with TRBJ1-5, with D tentatively TRBD1 (6 bases). This CDR3 contains 15 residues. V was clipped by 2 bases and J by 3 bases, with 12 bases between them. Germline values: CDR1 SGDLS, CDR2 YYNGEE. In nucleotides, the CDR3 is TGTGCCAGCAGCGTCGCAGGGGCCACCAATCAGCCCCAGCATTTT. Translated: CASSVAGATNQPQHF.

The rearrangement uses TRBV25-1 and TRBJ2-2, with 8 nucleotides matching TRBD1. The CDR3 contains 17 residues. The V and J ends lost 3 bases and 5 bases, in that order; junction bases with no gene match: 11. Germline V lookup: CDR1 MGHDK, CDR2 SYGVNS. CDR3 protein: CASSEFSGGAGTGELFF. CDR3 bases: TGTGCCAGCAGTGAGTTTTCAGGGGGCGCGGGGACCGGGGAGCTGTTTTTT.

The rearrangement joins TRBV5-6 to TRBJ1-5, with a weak D call TRBD1 (6 bases). The CDR3 spans 15 residues. V was clipped by 4 bases and J by 6 bases, with 17 bases between them. Germline assignment: CDR1 SGHDT and CDR2 YYEEEE. In DNA, the CDR3 is TGTGCCAGCAGCCCCGCCGCCAGGGGCTTTCAGCCCCAGCATTTT. Protein product: CASSPAARGFQPQHF.

This clone was seen repeatedly, ten times or more. The chain carries TRBV10-3 and TRBJ2-2; D not certain. CDR1 and CDR2 (germline): ENHRY, SYGVKD. With 4 bases removed from V and 1 base from J, the gap between germline ends came to 16 bases. This CDR3 contains 17 residues. The CDR3 here is CAISGRGEVQNTGELFF. The CDR3 DNA follows: TGTGCCATCAGTGGTAGAGGAGAGGTCCAGAACACCGGGGAGCTGTTTTTT.

This sequence joins TRBV5-4 and TRBJ1-6; 10 bases align to TRBD1. The germline V gene has CDR1 SGHNT and CDR2 YYREEE (reference sequence). The CDR3 runs to 16 residues. V dropped 3 bases and J dropped 10; count of bases not matched to a gene: 10. The CDR3 DNA follows: TGTGCCAGCAGCTCGGGGACAGGGGCTCCGGAATCACCCCTCCACTTT. Encoded protein: CASSSGTGAPESPLHF.

The chain has TRBV7-2 and TRBJ1-6; 10 bases map to TRBD1. Losses at the gene ends were 1 base for V and 9 bases for J; bases not matched to a gene: 3. CDR3 length: 15 residues. Germline values: CDR1 SGHTA, CDR2 FQGNSA. The CDR3 region has the DNA TGTGCCAGCAGCTTAGGGGACAGGGGAGTTTCACCCCTCCACTTT. This codes for CASSLGDRGVSPLHF.

This clone occurred once. CDR3 DNA: TGTGCCAGCACCGCCCGGTGGGGACAGGGGGCGACCCCCTATTACGAGCAGTACTTC. This codes for CASTARWGQGATPYYEQYF. The chain carries TRBV13 and TRBJ2-7; 12 nucleotides line up with TRBD1. V lost 7 bases to trimming and J lost 4 bases; unmatched junction nucleotides: 20. The CDR3 runs to 19 residues. Germline V gene data show CDR1 as PRHDT and CDR2 as FYEKMQ (reference sequence).

The chain carries TRBV5-4 and TRBJ1-5; the match to TRBD1 covers 10 bases. The germline gives CDR1 SGHNT, CDR2 YYREEE (reference sequence). V lost 0 bases, J lost 5 bases, and 2 bases stayed unmatched. The CDR3 runs to 15 residues. CDR3: CASSLGTGGDQPQHF. For the CDR3, the DNA is TGTGCCAGCAGCTTGGGGACAGGGGGTGATCAGCCCCAGCATTTT.

The chain recombines TRBV6-5 with TRBJ1-1, with D maybe TRBD1 (5 bases). V shed 2 bases and J shed 5 bases, with 12 bases lying between them. Germline assignment: CDR1 MNHEY and CDR2 SVGAGI. The CDR3 length is 14 residues. CDR3 amino acids: CASSYDSVRTEAFF. The CDR3 DNA reads TGTGCCAGCAGTTACGACAGCGTGCGAACTGAAGCTTTCTTT.

This clone has only one observation. V and J are TRBV7-3 and TRBJ2-5; 9 nucleotides line up with TRBD1. Germline trimming cut 3 bases from V and 4 bases from J; bases unmatched to any gene: 0. The CDR3 consists of 13 residues. Germline loops: CDR1 SGHTA, CDR2 FQGTGA. CDR3 region: CASSLTGGETQYF. The CDR3 DNA reads TGTGCCAGCAGCTTGACAGGGGGAGAGACCCAGTACTTC. Filled out from reference TRBV7-3 and TRBJ2-5, the complete variable domain reads GAGVSQTPSNKVTEKGKYVELRCDPISGHTALYWYRQSLGQGPEFLIYFQGTGAADDSGLPNDRFFAVRPEGSVSTLKIQRTERGDSAVYLCASSLTGGETQYFGPGTRLLVL.

CDR3 bases: TGTGCCAGCAGCACCAAGGGACAGCGGAACACTGAAGCTTTCTTT. Translating it yields CASSTKGQRNTEAFF. The J gene is TRBJ1-1, the V gene TRBV5-4, with 7 bases that match TRBD1. The J segment lost 1 base and the V segment lost 4 bases, leaving 7 bases of the junction unmatched. Germline V lookup: CDR1 SGHNT, CDR2 YYREEE (reference sequence). CDR3 size: 15 residues.

The chain is built from TRBV28 and TRBJ1-5; maybe TRBD1 (6 bases). CDR3 length equals 14 residues. The V end was cut by 7 bases, the J end by 5 bases, with 15 bases between. Germline V gene lookup returns CDR1 MDHEN and CDR2 SYDVKM. The CDR3 nucleotides read TGTGCCAGCATTGGGACATTCGATCATCAGCCCCAGCATTTT. Its translation: CASIGTFDHQPQHF.

The V and J genes are TRBV5-1 and TRBJ1-2; possible D gene TRBD1, 5 bases. Germline assignment: CDR1 SGHRS and CDR2 YFSETQ. V was trimmed by 0 bases and J by 1 base, leaving 16 bases between them. The CDR3 covers 17 residues. CDR3 residues: CASSLVWGRRDNYGYTF. CDR3 sequence (DNA): TGCGCCAGCAGCTTGGTCTGGGGCCGGCGGGATAACTATGGCTACACCTTC.

The genes are TRBV12-3 or TRBV12-4 and TRBJ1-5; D remains ambiguous. Between the trimmed V and J ends, which lost 6 bases and 9 bases, there was a span of 12 bases. The CDR3 covers 12 residues. This CDR3 reads CASRGVGGPQHF. The CDR3 DNA is TGTGCCAGCAGAGGAGTGGGTGGGCCCCAGCATTTT.

The chain couples TRBV19 to TRBJ2-1; TRBD2 agrees at 15 bases. The V and J ends lost 6 bases and 6 bases, in that order; junction bases with no gene match: 9. Germline-derived CDR1 and CDR2 are LNHDA and SQIVND (reference sequence). The CDR3 is 17 amino acids. The CDR3 sequence is CASSLAGLAGGGNEQFF. CDR3 coding DNA: TGTGCCAGTAGCCTAGCGGGACTAGCGGGAGGTGGCAATGAGCAGTTCTTC.